This is a list of T cell receptor beta chains from one sample in a study of blood T cell repertoires in COVID-19. Using immunoSEQ multiplex PCR, the repertoire was profiled, and TCRdb retains in-frame clones only, with some absent. The profile covers under 150,000 clones, with roughly 84% appearing a single time and 8.1% taken by the ten largest. Sequenced input: peripheral blood. These receptors came from a woman aged 35 to 49 with acute or convalescent COVID-19. Each CDR3 is given with its conserved first and last residue. D genes are given only for firm matches. Size is stated for part of the rows, as once, few or many counts, or as a class when the clone is expanded.

j_gene,v_gene,d_gene,abundance,CDR3nt,CDR3aa
TRBJ2-5,TRBV7-9,NA,NA,TGTGCCAGCAGCTTAACTAGCCCAGCAGAGACCCAGTACTTC,CASSLTSPAETQYF
TRBJ2-6,TRBV5-1,NA,few,TGCGCCAGCAGGCCTGATGGGGGCTATTCTGGGGCCAACGTCCTGACTTTC,CASRPDGGYSGANVLTF
TRBJ1-2,TRBV19,TRBD1,NA,TGTGCCAGTAGCGGGACAGGGGGGATATATGGCTACACCTTC,CASSGTGGIYGYTF
TRBJ2-2,TRBV9,NA,NA,TGTGCCAGCAGCTTGGAGCGGAAAGTCGGGGAGCTGTTTTTT,CASSLERKVGELFF
TRBJ2-1,TRBV11-2,TRBD2,NA,TGTGCCAGCAGCTCGAAACGGGGGGTGGGGTACAATGAGCAGTTCTTC,CASSSKRGVGYNEQFF
TRBJ2-7,TRBV5-6,NA,NA,TGTGCCAGCAGCTTGAGCATTTACGAGCAGTACTTC,CASSLSIYEQYF
TRBJ2-5,TRBV7-2,TRBD2,NA,TGTGCCAGCAGCACTTACCCGGGACTAGCGGGGCGACAAGAGACCCAGTACTTC,CASSTYPGLAGRQETQYF
TRBJ2-5,TRBV3-1/TRBV3-2,TRBD2,NA,TGTGCCAGCAGCCAACGGAGCGGGGGGGCCCAAGAGACCCAGTACTTC,CASSQRSGGAQETQYF
TRBJ1-1,TRBV19,TRBD1,NA,TGTGCCAGTAGCCGGGACAGGGTGAACACTGAAGCTTTCTTT,CASSRDRVNTEAFF
TRBJ2-3,TRBV11-2,NA,NA,TGTGCCAGCAGCTTATCGACAGGACCGGATACGCAGTATTTT,CASSLSTGPDTQYF
TRBJ2-6,TRBV5-5,NA,NA,TGTGCCAGCAGCTTGGTGGGTGGAGGGGCCAGCTCTGGGGCCAACGTCCTGACTTTC,CASSLVGGGASSGANVLTF
TRBJ1-1,TRBV25-1,TRBD1,NA,TGTGCCAGCAGTGGGCAGGGGGAAACTGAAGCTTTCTTT,CASSGQGETEAFF
TRBJ1-1,TRBV7-9,TRBD1,NA,TGTGCCAGCAGCCCAACAGGGGTAGAAGCTTTCTTT,CASSPTGVEAFF
TRBJ1-5,TRBV6-2/TRBV6-3,NA,NA,TGTGCCAGCAGTTACTCGGAGGGGCTGCCCCAGCATTTT,CASSYSEGLPQHF
TRBJ1-5,TRBV19,TRBD1,NA,TGTGCCAGTAGTAAGACAGGGGGCCTCAATCAGCCCCAGCATTTT,CASSKTGGLNQPQHF
TRBJ2-1,TRBV5-1,NA,NA,TGCGCCAGCAGCTTGGGGGCAACCTACAATGAGCAGTTCTTC,CASSLGATYNEQFF
TRBJ1-2,TRBV9,NA,NA,TGTGCCAGCAGCGCCGGGGACAAGAGGCATGATGGCTACACCTTC,CASSAGDKRHDGYTF
TRBJ1-1,TRBV19,TRBD1,NA,TGTGCCAGTAGTATGGTGCGGCAGGGGGTGACTGAAGCTTTCTTT,CASSMVRQGVTEAFF
TRBJ2-7,TRBV30,NA,NA,TGTGCCTGGGGACGACATCCCTACGAGCAGTACTTC,CAWGRHPYEQYF
TRBJ1-5,TRBV7-9,NA,NA,TGTGCCAGCAGCTTAAACACAGGGAAGAATCAGCCCCAGCATTTT,CASSLNTGKNQPQHF
TRBJ2-7,TRBV7-2,TRBD2,NA,TGTGCCAGCAATATACTAGCGGGGAGGGAGCAGTACTTC,CASNILAGREQYF
TRBJ2-4,TRBV7-2,TRBD2,NA,TGTGCCAGCAGCTTAGCGTCGGGCGGGGGGGCAGCCAAAAACATTCAGTACTTC,CASSLASGGGAAKNIQYF
TRBJ1-1,TRBV7-2,NA,NA,TGTGCCAGCAAGAGACAGGAGAACACTGAAGCTTTCTTT,CASKRQENTEAFF
TRBJ2-7,TRBV9,NA,NA,TGTGCCAGCAGCGCACAACGGGGGGCAAAGCAGTACGAGCAGTACTTC,CASSAQRGAKQYEQYF
TRBJ1-2,TRBV25-1,NA,NA,TGTGCCAGCAGTGAAACGACAGGCCGGGGCTATGGCTACACCTTC,CASSETTGRGYGYTF
TRBJ1-3,TRBV5-1,NA,NA,TGCGCCAGCGCGGACTTAAGCCCTGGAAACACCATATATTTT,CASADLSPGNTIYF
TRBJ2-2,TRBV6-6,TRBD2,NA,TGTGCCAGCAGTCGCCGCGGGGGAGGGTTGGGCACCGGGGAGCTGTTTTTT,CASSRRGGGLGTGELFF
TRBJ2-5,TRBV5-1,NA,NA,TGCGCCAGCAGCTTGGCAGATAGCGGACAAGAGACCCAGTACTTC,CASSLADSGQETQYF
TRBJ2-7,TRBV5-8,TRBD1,NA,TGTGCCAGCAGCTGGGGGACAGGGGGCTCCTACGAGCAGTACTTC,CASSWGTGGSYEQYF
TRBJ1-1,TRBV11-2,NA,NA,TGTGCCAGCAGCCACCGACAGGATGAGGCTTTCTTT,CASSHRQDEAFF
TRBJ1-1,TRBV7-8,NA,NA,TGTGCCAGCAGGTTGGGGGCGCAGGTGAAGACTGAAGCTTTCTTT,CASRLGAQVKTEAFF
TRBJ2-7,TRBV6-5,TRBD2,NA,TGTGCCAGCAGCCGCCGGGCGGGGGGGCCGGGCGAGCAGTACTTC,CASSRRAGGPGEQYF
TRBJ1-1,TRBV3-1/TRBV3-2,NA,NA,TGTGCCAGCAGCCGAAACGGGTGGCCTGAAGCTTTCTTT,CASSRNGWPEAFF
TRBJ1-2,TRBV18,TRBD1,NA,TGTGCCAGCTCCCGGTGGGGGACAGGTACGGCAGACTATGGCTACACCTTC,CASSRWGTGTADYGYTF